The rows below give T cell receptor beta chains drawn from one sample of a study of Tregs in tolerant kidney transplant recipients. Profiling relied on immunoSEQ multiplex PCR, and the TCRdb table lists in-frame clones only, not all of them. The sample records about 19,000 clones, about three fifths being singletons. Antigen specificity for these receptors is unknown. Sequences were obtained from Tregs from blood cultured with allogeneic cells. Receptor source: a human donor in good health. Each CDR3 is given with its conserved first and last residue. The D gene is left open where the match is weak. Rows may omit the clone size; those that give it use once, few, many or a size class.

j_call: TRBJ2-2
v_call: TRBV7-6
d_call: .
clone_size: once
cdr3_nt: TGTGCCAGCAGCTTTATGCCAGGGTGGGGCGGGGAGCTGTTTTTT
cdr3_aa: CASSFMPGWGGELFF

j_call: TRBJ1-3
v_call: TRBV19
d_call: .
clone_size: .
cdr3_nt: TGTGCCAGTAGTATAGGGACACCCGGCGGGAACACCATATATTTT
cdr3_aa: CASSIGTPGGNTIYF

j_call: TRBJ2-1
v_call: TRBV19
d_call: .
clone_size: .
cdr3_nt: TGTGCCAGTAGTATGAGGGGCCTCATTAGGCCCAATGAGCAGTTCTTC
cdr3_aa: CASSMRGLIRPNEQFF

j_call: TRBJ2-7
v_call: TRBV5-6
d_call: TRBD1
clone_size: once
cdr3_nt: TGTGCCAGCAGCTCCCTCCCCAGGGGGCGCTACGAGCAGTACTTC
cdr3_aa: CASSSLPRGRYEQYF

j_call: TRBJ2-3
v_call: TRBV19
d_call: .
clone_size: .
cdr3_nt: TGTGCCAGTAGTATGTGGCCGGAGGGGGGGGCTCGTACGCAGTATTTT
cdr3_aa: CASSMWPEGGARTQYF

j_call: TRBJ2-1
v_call: TRBV7-2
d_call: TRBD1
clone_size: .
cdr3_nt: TGTGCCAGCAGCTTCTGGACAGGGGACAATGAGCAGTTCTTC
cdr3_aa: CASSFWTGDNEQFF

j_call: TRBJ1-6
v_call: TRBV9
d_call: .
clone_size: .
cdr3_nt: TGTGCCAGCAGCGCCCAAGGGCAGTATAATTCACCCCTCCACTTT
cdr3_aa: CASSAQGQYNSPLHF

j_call: TRBJ1-1
v_call: TRBV30
d_call: TRBD1
clone_size: .
cdr3_nt: TGTGCCTGGAGTAAGTGGACAGGGGTCAAGAACACTGAAGCTTTCTTT
cdr3_aa: CAWSKWTGVKNTEAFF

j_call: TRBJ1-2
v_call: TRBV5-1
d_call: TRBD1
clone_size: once
cdr3_nt: TGCGCCAGCAGTTTGACAGGGGTAGCGGACTATGGCTACACCTTC
cdr3_aa: CASSLTGVADYGYTF

j_call: TRBJ1-4
v_call: TRBV5-1
d_call: .
clone_size: once
cdr3_nt: TGCGCCAGCAGCTACACGGCCGAATTGGGAAAACTGTTTTTT
cdr3_aa: CASSYTAELGKLFF

j_call: TRBJ2-5
v_call: TRBV5-1
d_call: TRBD2
clone_size: few
cdr3_nt: TGCGCCAGCAGCTTATCGGGACTAGACACTGAGACCCAGTACTTC
cdr3_aa: CASSLSGLDTETQYF

j_call: TRBJ1-2
v_call: TRBV5-1
d_call: TRBD1
clone_size: .
cdr3_nt: TGCGCCAGCAGCTATGCGACAGGGGGCGGCTATGGCTACACCTTC
cdr3_aa: CASSYATGGGYGYTF

j_call: TRBJ2-3
v_call: TRBV5-1
d_call: TRBD2
clone_size: .
cdr3_nt: TGCGCCAGCAGCTTACTGGGACTAGCGGGAGCCCCAGATACGCAGTATTTT
cdr3_aa: CASSLLGLAGAPDTQYF

j_call: TRBJ2-5
v_call: TRBV5-1
d_call: .
clone_size: few
cdr3_nt: TGCGCCAGCAGCCCTGGCGCTGTGGAGACCCAGTACTTC
cdr3_aa: CASSPGAVETQYF

j_call: TRBJ2-1
v_call: TRBV18
d_call: TRBD2
clone_size: .
cdr3_nt: TGTGCCAGCTCACCACGCGGGGGAACCTACAATGAGCAGTTCTTC
cdr3_aa: CASSPRGGTYNEQFF

j_call: TRBJ1-6
v_call: TRBV7-9
d_call: TRBD1
clone_size: .
cdr3_nt: TGTGCCAGCAGCTATGGAGGACAGGGACGTTCACCCCTCCACTTT
cdr3_aa: CASSYGGQGRSPLHF

j_call: TRBJ1-5
v_call: TRBV6-4
d_call: .
clone_size: .
cdr3_nt: TGTGCCAGCAGTGCGTATTCATCGGTGCAGCCCCAGCATTTT
cdr3_aa: CASSAYSSVQPQHF

j_call: TRBJ2-4
v_call: TRBV5-1
d_call: .
clone_size: few
cdr3_nt: TGCGCCAGCAGCTTCGGGCTCATTCAGTACTTC
cdr3_aa: CASSFGLIQYF

j_call: TRBJ1-2
v_call: TRBV7-9
d_call: .
clone_size: medium-sized
cdr3_nt: TGTGCCAGCAGCCTAGAGTTGGGGGGCGATTATGGCTACACCTTC
cdr3_aa: CASSLELGGDYGYTF

j_call: TRBJ1-2
v_call: TRBV6-5
d_call: TRBD1
clone_size: once
cdr3_nt: TGTGCCAGCAGCGACAGGGGGCCCTATGGCTACACCTTC
cdr3_aa: CASSDRGPYGYTF

j_call: TRBJ2-2
v_call: TRBV5-6
d_call: .
clone_size: .
cdr3_nt: TGTGCCAGCAGCTGGGCCGGGACTCCCACCGGGGAGCTGTTTTTT
cdr3_aa: CASSWAGTPTGELFF

j_call: TRBJ1-2
v_call: TRBV6-1
d_call: .
clone_size: .
cdr3_nt: TGTGCCAGCAGCCCGGGGCGGGGAAACTATGGCTACACCTTC
cdr3_aa: CASSPGRGNYGYTF

j_call: TRBJ1-3
v_call: TRBV5-1
d_call: .
clone_size: .
cdr3_nt: TGCGCCAGCAGCTTGCTGACAGCCTCTGGAAACACCATATATTTT
cdr3_aa: CASSLLTASGNTIYF